These 29 T cell receptor beta chains originate from one sample sequenced in a study of blood T cell repertoires in COVID-19. Clones were read by immunoSEQ multiplex PCR, and TCRdb kept only the in-frame ones, dropping some. The top ten hold about 0.74% of the sample, which has over 200,000 clones, over 75% seen once. The sequenced sample was peripheral blood. These receptors all stem from a woman aged 25 to 39 with acute or convalescent COVID-19.

This chain links TRBV27 with TRBJ2-1; tentatively, D is TRBD2 (6 bases). The germline gives CDR1 MNHEY, CDR2 SMNVEV (reference sequence). The CDR3 is made up of 13 amino acids. V was shortened by 10 bases and J by 7 bases, with 17 bases between the two germline ends. The CDR3 reads CATSRRAGNEQFF. CDR3 sequence (DNA): TGTGCCACTTCGAGGAGGGCCGGGAATGAGCAGTTCTTC.

The chain combines TRBV12-5 with TRBJ1-5; no clear D. This CDR3 contains 13 residues. V shed 6 bases and J shed 1 base, with 7 bases lying between them. The germline V gene has CDR1 LGHNT and CDR2 FRNRAP. CDR3 sequence: CASGRGSNQPQHF. CDR3 nucleotides: TGTGCTAGTGGCCGCGGGAGCAATCAGCCCCAGCATTTT.

The V call is TRBV6-6, the J call TRBJ2-3; TRBD2 aligns across 11 bases. The germline V gene has CDR1 MNHNY and CDR2 SVGAGI (reference sequence). The CDR3 has 15 amino acids. V dropped 5 bases and J dropped 4; count of bases not matched to a gene: 5. CDR3: CASSDSGRAPDTQYF. CDR3 in DNA: TGTGCCAGCAGTGATAGCGGGAGGGCCCCAGATACGCAGTATTTT.

The chain is built from TRBV7-2 and TRBJ2-1; TRBD1 aligns across 8 bases. Germline trimming cut 11 bases from V and 7 bases from J; bases unmatched to any gene: 7. The CDR3 consists of 12 residues. Germline lookup yields CDR1 SGHTA and CDR2 FQGNSA. The CDR3 is CAVRTGWNEQFF. The CDR3 DNA follows: TGTGCCGTCAGGACAGGGTGGAATGAGCAGTTCTTC.

The V gene is TRBV30, the J gene TRBJ2-7; a weak D match, TRBD2 (6 bases). V shed 3 bases and J shed 9 bases, with 27 bases lying between them. Germline assignment: CDR1 GTSNPN and CDR2 SVGIG (reference sequence). The CDR3 has 16 residues. Here the CDR3 reads CAWSPPLALRQNGQYF. CDR3 sequence (DNA): TGTGCCTGGAGCCCCCCACTAGCCTTGCGGCAAAACGGGCAGTACTTC.

The chain employs TRBV19 and TRBJ2-1, with D perhaps matching TRBD1 (5 bases). Trimming took 7 bases from V and 0 from J, leaving 13 bases between them. This CDR3 has 15 amino acids. The germline gives CDR1 LNHDA, CDR2 SQIVND (reference sequence). DNA for the CDR3: TGTGCCAGTATCAGAACAGGTGACTCCTACAATGAGCAGTTCTTC. Translation: CASIRTGDSYNEQFF.

The genes are TRBV4-3 and TRBJ2-7, with TRBD1 as a possible D gene (6 bases). V was clipped by 9 bases and J by 2 bases, with 14 bases between them. Germline values: CDR1 LGHNA, CDR2 YSLEER. The CDR3 runs to 13 residues. CDR3 nucleotides: TGCGCCAGAGGGGCAGGGGAGACCTACGAGCAGTACTTC. Its protein is CARGAGETYEQYF.

This chain uses TRBV10-3 with TRBJ2-5, with D unclear. CDR3 length: 13 amino acids. Looked up from germline, CDR1 is ENHRY and CDR2 is SYGVKD. Trimming left V 3 bases short and J 1 base short, with 6 bases between. CDR3 amino acids: CAISDPLQETQYF. The CDR3 DNA is TGTGCCATCAGTGACCCCCTCCAAGAGACCCAGTACTTC.

The V gene is TRBV24-1, the J gene TRBJ2-2; 14 bases align to TRBD2. Germline V gives CDR1 KGHDR, CDR2 SFDVKD. Trimming removed 4 bases from V and 7 bases from J; junction bases left unmatched: 4. CDR3 length equals 16 residues. The CDR3 region is CATSDPGTSGSGELFF. The CDR3 nucleotides are TGTGCCACCAGTGACCCCGGGACTAGCGGGAGCGGGGAGCTGTTTTTT.

This clone was seen once. The rearrangement links TRBV3-1 (or the pseudogene TRBV3-2) to TRBJ2-1; D may be TRBD2 (5 bases). The germline V gene encodes CDR1 LGHDT and CDR2 YNNKEL (reference sequence). Trimming shortened V by 1 base and J by 8 bases, and 15 bases separated the two germline ends. The CDR3 has 15 amino acids. The chain's CDR3 is CASSQGVVGADEQFF. The CDR3 DNA reads TGTGCCAGCAGCCAAGGGGTGGTGGGAGCGGATGAGCAGTTCTTC.

The rearrangement uses TRBV2 and TRBJ2-1; D possibly corresponds to TRBD2 (5 bases). From germline, CDR1 is SNHLY and CDR2 FYNNEI. Trimming left V 6 bases short and J 3 bases short, with 9 bases between. This CDR3 is 13 amino acids long. CDR3 DNA: TGTGCCAGCAGCACGACTATCTACAATGAGCAGTTCTTC. It encodes CASSTTIYNEQFF.

V is TRBV2 and J is TRBJ2-2, with 13 bases fitting TRBD2. J lost 5 bases, V lost 8 bases, and 5 bases had no gene match. The CDR3 has 15 amino acids. CDR1 and CDR2 from the germline V gene are SNHLY and FYNNEI. CDR3 DNA: TGTGCCAGCTCCATGACTAGCGGGAGGACCGGGGAGCTGTTTTTT. This sequence encodes CASSMTSGRTGELFF. The complete variable domain, with remaining parts taken from reference TRBV2 and TRBJ2-2, reads EPEVTQTPSHQVTQMGQEVILRCVPISNHLYFYWYRQILGQKVEFLVSFYNNEISEKSEIFDDQFSVERPDGSNFTLKIRSTKLEDSAMYFCASSMTSGRTGELFFGEGSRLTVL.

The V gene is TRBV7-2, the J gene TRBJ2-1, with 8 bases identical to TRBD2. This CDR3 contains 15 residues. Per the germline V gene, CDR1 is SGHTA and CDR2 is FQGNSA. Trimming cost V 5 bases and J 0 bases; bases outside gene matches: 3. The CDR3 DNA is TGTGCCAGCAGCCGGGCGGGGGGCTCCTACAATGAGCAGTTCTTC. This encodes CASSRAGGSYNEQFF. Full variable domain (outside the CDR3, taken from reference TRBV7-2 and TRBJ2-1): GAGVSQSPSNKVTEKGKDVELRCDPISGHTALYWYRQSLGQGLEFLIYFQGNSAPDKSGLPSDRFSAERTGGSVSTLTIQRTQQEDSAVYLCASSRAGGSYNEQFFGPGTRLTVL.

CDR3 protein: CASSLARNGQTAFF. CDR3 DNA: TGTGCCAGCAGCTTAGCTCGTAATGGGCAGACGGCTTTCTTT. V usage is TRBV7-8 and J usage is TRBJ1-1; D gene unclear. With 0 bases removed from V and 11 bases from J, the gap between germline ends came to 16 bases. The germline V gene has CDR1 SGHVS and CDR2 FQNEAQ. CDR3 length equals 14 residues. Full variable domain (missing parts from reference TRBV7-8 and TRBJ1-1): GAGVSQSPRYKVAKRGQDVALRCDPISGHVSLFWYQQALGQGPEFLTYFQNEAQLDKSGLPSDRFFAERPEGSVSTLKIQRTQQEDSAVYLCASSLARNGQTAFFGQGTRLTVV.

The chain joins TRBV30 to TRBJ2-7; TRBD2 matches 12 bases. V lost 7 bases and J lost 2; bases outside the gene matches: 3. Germline assignment: CDR1 GTSNPN and CDR2 SVGIG (reference sequence). This CDR3 spans 13 amino acids. The CDR3 loop reads CALRTSGTYEQYF. CDR3 nucleotide sequence: TGTGCCTTAAGGACTAGCGGGACCTACGAGCAGTACTTC.

This chain connects TRBV19 to TRBJ2-3; the match to TRBD2 covers 9 bases. Germline CDR1 and CDR2: LNHDA and SQIVND (reference sequence). J gave up 8 bases and V 7 bases, and 10 bases lay outside the gene matches. The CDR3 is made up of 14 amino acids. For the CDR3, the DNA is TGTGCCAGTAAGGAGGCGGGAGGGCCGGCTACGCAGTATTTT. It translates to CASKEAGGPATQYF.

The sample holds one count of this clone. V and J are TRBV5-8 and TRBJ2-5; D gene unclear. Trimming pared 6 bases from V and 5 bases from J, leaving 8 bases between. The CDR3 has 11 amino acids. Germline values: CDR1 SGHTS, CDR2 YDEGEE. CDR3 in amino acids: CASNGDETQYF. CDR3 in DNA: TGTGCCAGCAACGGAGATGAGACCCAGTACTTC.

The chain is built from TRBV9 and TRBJ2-7; 7 positions agree with TRBD2. There are 14 residues in the CDR3. V lost 4 bases, J lost 5 bases, and 9 bases stayed unmatched. The germline V gene encodes CDR1 SGDLS and CDR2 YYNGEE. In DNA form, the CDR3 reads TGTGCCAGCAGCCCCCGGGGCGGGAGCCACGAGCAGTACTTC. Its translation: CASSPRGGSHEQYF.

The chain is built from TRBV23-1 and TRBJ2-2, with TRBD1 matching over 8 bases. TRBV23-1 is an open reading frame, and its role is uncertain. The CDR3 runs 17 residues. The V segment lost 1 base and the J segment 2 bases; nucleotides outside the gene matches: 6. CDR3 residues: CASSQLAGQDNTGELFF. DNA of the CDR3: TGCGCCAGCAGTCAATTGGCGGGACAGGACAACACCGGGGAGCTGTTTTTT.

The rearrangement joins TRBV3-1 (or the pseudogene TRBV3-2) to TRBJ2-5; 15 nucleotides align to TRBD2. The CDR3 is made up of 16 amino acids. Germline V CDR1 and CDR2: LGHDT, YNNKEL (reference sequence). After removal of 4 bases from V and 5 bases from J, the junction contained 5 bases not matched to a gene. The CDR3: CASSPGLAGGPETQYF. The CDR3 nucleotides are TGTGCCAGCAGCCCCGGACTAGCGGGAGGGCCGGAGACCCAGTACTTC.

V and J are TRBV6-5 and TRBJ2-7; 8 bases fit TRBD2. V dropped 6 bases and J dropped 4; count of bases not matched to a gene: 8. The germline gives CDR1 MNHEY, CDR2 SVGAGI. The CDR3 has 14 amino acids. CDR3 nucleotides: TGTGCCAGCAGCTTCCGGGGACTAGAGTACGAGCAGTACTTC. Translated, it gives CASSFRGLEYEQYF.

Written as DNA, the CDR3 is TGCGCCAGCAGCTTGGCCTACAGGGTGGACGAGCAGTACTTC. Translating gives CASSLAYRVDEQYF. This sequence joins TRBV5-1 and TRBJ2-7; weak D call: TRBD1 (6 bases). The CDR3 is 14 residues long. The V and J ends lost 0 bases and 5 bases respectively, with 12 bases between them. Germline values: CDR1 SGHRS, CDR2 YFSETQ.

The genes are TRBV19 and TRBJ1-3; D perhaps matches TRBD1 (5 bases). Looked up from germline, CDR1 is LNHDA and CDR2 is SQIVND (reference sequence). The CDR3 loop spans 11 amino acids. The CDR3 bases are TGTGCTGGGGGGACTGGAAACACCATATATTTT. This sequence encodes CAGGTGNTIYF.

This chain joins TRBV7-8 and TRBJ2-5; TRBD2 aligns across 11 bases. CDR1 SGHVS and CDR2 FQNEAQ come from the germline V gene. J lost 3 bases, V lost 5 bases, and 5 bases had no gene match. The CDR3 is made up of 15 amino acids. The CDR3 coding sequence is TGTGCCAGCAGCCCGCCGGGACTAGCGGAAGAGACCCAGTACTTC. Translating it yields CASSPPGLAEETQYF. The full variable domain, in which reference TRBV7-8 and TRBJ2-5 provide the parts outside the CDR3, is GAGVSQSPRYKVAKRGQDVALRCDPISGHVSLFWYQQALGQGPEFLTYFQNEAQLDKSGLPSDRFFAERPEGSVSTLKIQRTQQEDSAVYLCASSPPGLAEETQYFGPGTRLLVL.

This chain connects TRBV5-4 to TRBJ1-2; possibly TRBD1 for D (5 bases). The CDR3 has 15 residues. Germline values: CDR1 SGHNT, CDR2 YYREEE (reference sequence). The V and J ends lost 2 bases and 2 bases respectively, with 13 bases between them. Written as DNA, the CDR3 is TGTGCCAGCAGCTTCCCCAGGGTGGGGAACTATGGCTACACCTTC. Protein: CASSFPRVGNYGYTF.

The chain carries TRBV30 and TRBJ1-5, with 8 positions matching TRBD1. Looked up from germline, CDR1 is GTSNPN and CDR2 is SVGIG (reference sequence). V dropped 8 bases and J dropped 2; count of bases not matched to a gene: 14. The CDR3 totals 16 residues. The CDR3 protein is CALQIPDRGGNQPQHF. The DNA of the CDR3 is TGTGCCCTACAAATCCCAGACAGGGGTGGCAATCAGCCCCAGCATTTT.

The gene calls are TRBV9 and TRBJ2-2, with 9 bases matching TRBD2. There are 17 residues in the CDR3. Germline V gene data show CDR1 as SGDLS and CDR2 as YYNGEE. Losses at the gene ends were 0 bases for V and 4 bases for J; bases not matched to a gene: 7. The CDR3 loop reads CASSVAQAGGATGELFF. In nucleotides, the CDR3 is TGTGCCAGCAGCGTAGCTCAGGCGGGAGGGGCCACCGGGGAGCTGTTTTTT.

The chain joins TRBV9 to TRBJ1-3; TRBD1 is a possible D gene (6 bases). The CDR3 consists of 17 residues. Trimming cost V 6 bases and J 0 bases, with 19 bases left between them. From germline, CDR1 is SGDLS and CDR2 YYNGEE. The CDR3 DNA follows: TGTGCCAGCAACCCGACGGGTCAGGGGTACTCTGGAAACACCATATATTTT. This encodes CASNPTGQGYSGNTIYF. Combining the CDR3 with reference TRBV9 and TRBJ1-3 gives the whole variable domain DSGVTQTPKHLITATGQRVTLRCSPRSGDLSVYWYQQSLDQGLQFLIQYYNGEERAKGNILERFSAQQFPDLHSELNLSSLELGDSALYFCASNPTGQGYSGNTIYFGEGSWLTVV.

V usage is TRBV4-1 and J usage is TRBJ2-7, with 11 nucleotides matching TRBD2. This CDR3 spans 14 amino acids. Germline lookup yields CDR1 MGHRA and CDR2 YSYEKL. Trimming at V came to 5 bases and at J to 2 bases, leaving 2 bases not matched to a gene. The CDR3 nucleotides read TGCGCCAGCAGCGATAGCGGGAGGGCCTACGAGCAGTACTTC. Amino acid sequence: CASSDSGRAYEQYF.